The 29 T cell receptor beta chains below come from one sample, sequenced in a study of CD4 T cells in relation to SARS-CoV-2 and coronaviruses. Unexposed donor CD4+ T cells date from 2011-2018, before the COVID-19 pandemic. After about ten days of culture, CD4+ T cells were isolated. These receptors' targets are unknown. Libraries were prepared by immunoSEQ multiplex PCR; TCRdb keeps only in-frame clonotypes and omits some of them. In the table there are roughly 30,000 clones, 60% to 80% of which are singletons. The sequencing input was CD4+ T cells from PBMCs, cultured in vitro. These receptors were obtained from a human donor in good health.

The rearrangement joins TRBV6-5 to TRBJ2-7; 10 nucleotides align to TRBD1. Per germline, CDR1 MNHEY and CDR2 SVGAGI. This CDR3 is 14 amino acids long. V shed 8 bases, J shed 5 bases, and the junction held 9 bases outside the gene matches. This CDR3 reads CASRGGQGWHEQYF. The CDR3 region has the DNA TGTGCCAGCCGAGGGGGACAGGGGTGGCACGAGCAGTACTTC.

This chain connects TRBV5-1 to TRBJ1-2; TRBD1 might be the D (5 bases). Germline lookup yields CDR1 SGHRS and CDR2 YFSETQ. This CDR3 is 15 amino acids long. V lost 4 bases to trimming and J lost 4 bases, with 17 bases between them. CDR3 in amino acids: CASSPVTETLYGYTF. The CDR3 DNA reads TGCGCCAGCAGCCCCGTGACAGAAACCCTCTATGGCTACACCTTC.

This clone was counted only a few times. The rearrangement uses TRBV3-1 (or the pseudogene TRBV3-2) and TRBJ1-2, with a tentative D call TRBD1 (5 bases). The CDR3 contains 14 residues. In germline, CDR1 is LGHDT, CDR2 YNNKEL (reference sequence). The V end was cut by 0 bases, the J end by 5 bases, with 10 bases between. The DNA of the CDR3 is TGTGCCAGCAGCCAAGATCATAGGGGATATGGCTACACCTTC. It specifies CASSQDHRGYGYTF.

The V and J genes are TRBV11-1 and TRBJ2-6, with D possibly matching TRBD1 (5 bases). The CDR3 has 14 residues. Germline V lookup: CDR1 SGHAT, CDR2 FQDESV (reference sequence). Trimming removed 5 bases from V and 3 bases from J, with 8 bases in between. The CDR3 DNA follows: TGTGCCAGCAGCAAGGACAATGGGGCCAACGTCCTGACTTTC. Translated, it gives CASSKDNGANVLTF. Combining the CDR3 with reference TRBV11-1 and TRBJ2-6 gives the whole variable domain EAEVAQSPRYKITEKSQAVAFWCDPISGHATLYWYRQILGQGPELLVQFQDESVVDDSQLPKDRFSAERLKGVDSTLKIQPAELGDSAMYLCASSKDNGANVLTFGAGSRLTVL.

By share, this clone counts as hyperexpanded (1% or more). CDR3 bases: TGTGCCAGCAGTGAGGCCAGGAATGAGCAGTTCTTC. As protein: CASSEARNEQFF. This sequence joins TRBV6-1 and TRBJ2-1; unclear D gene. CDR1 is MNHNS, CDR2 SASEGT, per germline. V was clipped by 3 bases and J by 7 bases, with 7 bases between them. This CDR3 is 12 amino acids long.

This CDR3 reads CAGSGTRDSPLHF. CDR3 bases: TGTGCCGGGTCCGGGACGAGGGATTCACCCCTCCACTTT. The gene calls are TRBV6-5 and TRBJ1-6, with TRBD1 as a possible D gene (5 bases). V dropped 11 bases and J dropped 8 bases, with 16 bases sitting between them. The CDR3 is 13 amino acids. The germline V gene encodes CDR1 MNHEY and CDR2 SVGAGI.

The chain couples TRBV4-3 to TRBJ1-1; D may be TRBD1 (5 bases). Germline V gene lookup returns CDR1 LGHNA and CDR2 YSLEER. Trimming shortened V by 4 bases and J by 8 bases, and 17 bases separated the two germline ends. CDR3 length: 14 amino acids. For the CDR3, the DNA is TGCGCCAGCAGCCGAGCCCCGGGGACGTGGGAAGCTTTCTTT. This sequence encodes CASSRAPGTWEAFF.

This clone has just a few counts. V and J are TRBV10-3 and TRBJ1-3; D call uncertain. The germline CDR1 and CDR2 sequences are ENHRY and SYGVKD. The CDR3 totals 13 residues. The CDR3 DNA sequence: TGTGCAGGCAGAGAGAGCTCTGGAAACACCATATATTTT. This sequence encodes CAGRESSGNTIYF.

The chain joins TRBV27 to TRBJ1-1; D is perhaps TRBD1 (5 bases). This CDR3 has 14 residues. Per germline, CDR1 MNHEY and CDR2 SMNVEV (reference sequence). V was clipped by 4 bases and J by 7 bases, with 16 bases between them. CDR3 in DNA: TGTGCCAGCAGTTCACCAACCCGGGGGAGTGAAGCTTTCTTT. Translating gives CASSSPTRGSEAFF.

The rearrangement links TRBV5-1 to TRBJ1-6; 10 positions agree with TRBD1. The CDR3 length is 17 residues. Germline lookup yields CDR1 SGHRS and CDR2 YFSETQ. Unmatched junction bases numbered 5, after V lost 0 bases and J lost 5 bases. The CDR3 protein is CASSLGLGQGDNSPLHF. CDR3 in DNA: TGCGCCAGCAGCTTGGGCCTTGGACAGGGGGATAATTCACCCCTCCACTTT. Supplemented by reference TRBV5-1 and TRBJ1-6, the full variable domain reads KAGVTQTPRYLIKTRGQQVTLSCSPISGHRSVSWYQQTPGQGLQFLFEYFSETQRNKGNFPGRFSGRQFSNSRSEMNVSTLELGDSALYLCASSLGLGQGDNSPLHFGNGTRLTVT.

V and J are TRBV23-1 and TRBJ2-5; 9 nucleotides align to TRBD1. TRBV23-1 is treated as an ORF (open reading frame) with a function not yet certain. This CDR3 comprises 14 residues. J gave up 5 bases and V 0 bases, and 1 base lay outside the gene matches. CDR3 in DNA: TGCGCCAGCAGTCAATCCGGACAGGGGGAGACCCAGTACTTC. This translates into CASSQSGQGETQYF.

The chain recombines TRBV7-8 with TRBJ1-2; 9 bases are shared with TRBD1. The germline V gene has CDR1 SGHVS and CDR2 FQNEAQ. There are 16 residues in the CDR3. The V and J ends lost 3 bases and 5 bases, in that order; junction bases with no gene match: 10. CDR3 region: CASSFGTGYLKYGYTF. The DNA for the CDR3 is TGTGCCAGCAGCTTCGGGACAGGGTATCTCAAGTATGGCTACACCTTC.

The chain has TRBV6-5 and TRBJ1-4, with D unclear. CDR3 size: 10 residues. Germline assignment: CDR1 MNHEY and CDR2 SVGAGI. V was pared by 10 bases and J by 7 bases, with 7 bases between. CDR3 DNA sequence: TGTGCCACCAAAGGTGAAAAACTGTTTTTT. Translation: CATKGEKLFF.

The chain recombines TRBV5-1 with TRBJ2-5; D remains unclear. Between the trimmed V and J ends, which lost 0 bases and 5 bases, there was a span of 11 bases. The CDR3 has 14 residues. From germline, CDR1 is SGHRS and CDR2 YFSETQ. In DNA form, the CDR3 reads TGCGCCAGCAGCTTGGGTGCAGTAAAGGAGACCCAGTACTTC. Translated, it gives CASSLGAVKETQYF.

This clone was seen a few times. The rearrangement joins TRBV5-1 to TRBJ2-7; D unresolved. CDR3 size: 14 residues. Between the trimmed V and J ends, which lost 2 bases and 0 bases, there was a span of 9 bases. Germline V lookup: CDR1 SGHRS, CDR2 YFSETQ. The CDR3 protein is CASSFGRSSYEQYF. The CDR3 coding sequence is TGCGCCAGCAGCTTTGGAAGAAGCTCCTACGAGCAGTACTTC.

This rearrangement joins TRBV30 to TRBJ2-5, with TRBD1 matching over 10 bases. The V gene's germline CDR1 is GTSNPN and CDR2 SVGIG (reference sequence). CDR3 length equals 15 residues. The V gene end was trimmed by 1 base and the J gene end by 0 bases; junction bases not matched to a gene: 2. In DNA, the CDR3 is TGTGCCTGGAGTGAGGACAGGGGGTACCAAGAGACCCAGTACTTC. The encoded protein is CAWSEDRGYQETQYF.

This clone was detected only once. The chain has TRBV3-1 (or the pseudogene TRBV3-2) and TRBJ2-2; D gene uncertain. There are 18 residues in the CDR3. The germline V gene encodes CDR1 LGHDT and CDR2 YNNKEL (reference sequence). Trimming took 0 bases from V and 7 from J, leaving 21 bases between them. In nucleotides, the CDR3 is TGTGCCAGCAGCCAAGATTCTTCGCAGAGGACCCCTGGCGGGGAGCTGTTTTTT. Its protein product is CASSQDSSQRTPGGELFF.

The V and J genes are TRBV4-2 and TRBJ1-1; D is undetermined. The CDR3 has 11 residues. Germline CDR1 is LGHNA and CDR2 is YNFKEQ. V was pared by 0 bases and J by 5 bases, with 1 base between. CDR3 DNA sequence: TGTGCCAGCAGCCAAGATACTGAAGCTTTCTTT. The encoded protein is CASSQDTEAFF.

Here the CDR3 reads CASSLPGPDTGELFF. The CDR3 region has the DNA TGTGCCAGCAGCTTACCGGGCCCGGACACCGGGGAGCTGTTTTTT. This rearrangement joins TRBV7-4 to TRBJ2-2; no clear D. This CDR3 is 15 amino acids long. V lost 2 bases, J lost 3 bases, and 10 bases lay in between. The germline CDR1 and CDR2 sequences are SGHVT and SQSDAQ.

The chain recombines TRBV20-1 with TRBJ1-1; no definite D call. V lost 2 bases and J 6 bases, leaving 4 bases between the germline ends. In germline, CDR1 is DFQATT, CDR2 SNEGSKA (reference sequence). The CDR3 sequence is 10 residues long. CDR3 sequence (DNA): TGCAGTGCTAGAATTTCTGAAGCTTTCTTT. Residues: CSARISEAFF.

The chain couples TRBV7-9 to TRBJ2-3, with 11 nucleotides matching TRBD2. Trimming took 1 base from V and 4 from J; bases not matched to a gene: 7. This CDR3 region has 17 residues. Germline CDR1 reads SEHNR; CDR2 reads FQNEAQ (reference sequence). The CDR3 bases are TGTGCCAGCAGCTTAGGTAGCGGGGGGGCCTTGGCAGATACGCAGTATTTT. Its translation is CASSLGSGGALADTQYF.

The J gene is TRBJ2-1, the V gene TRBV7-2, with TRBD2 matching over 8 bases. V shed 6 bases, J shed 7 bases, and the junction held 14 bases outside the gene matches. CDR3 length: 16 residues. Per the germline V gene, CDR1 is SGHTA and CDR2 is FQGNSA. As DNA, the CDR3 is TGTGCCAGCAGTTCTCGGGGGGGCGTGTCTGGGAATGAGCAGTTCTTC. Translating gives CASSSRGGVSGNEQFF.

The chain recombines TRBV20-1 with TRBJ2-1, with 8 bases aligning to TRBD2. Trimming took 3 bases from V and 8 from J; bases not matched to a gene: 3. Germline assignment: CDR1 DFQATT and CDR2 SNEGSKA (reference sequence). There are 12 residues in the CDR3. CDR3 coding DNA: TGCAGTGCTAGTCGAGCGGGGGATGAGCAGTTCTTC. As protein: CSASRAGDEQFF.

The V and J genes are TRBV7-2 and TRBJ2-3; 11 bases are shared with TRBD2. The germline V gene has CDR1 SGHTA and CDR2 FQGNSA. This CDR3 has 15 residues. Trimming took 4 bases from V and 5 from J; bases not matched to a gene: 5. The DNA for the CDR3 is TGTGCCAGCAGCTCCGTTAGCGGGGGGGGAGATACGCAGTATTTT. This encodes CASSSVSGGGDTQYF.

V gene TRBV25-1 combines with J gene TRBJ2-1; D assignment may be TRBD1 or TRBD2 (5 bases each). Germline assignment: CDR1 MGHDK and CDR2 SYGVNS. With 6 bases removed from V and 5 bases from J, the gap between germline ends came to 20 bases. This CDR3 region has 16 residues. For the CDR3, the DNA is TGTGCCAGCAGCGAACGGTGGGGACCCCAACACAATGAGCAGTTCTTC. Protein: CASSERWGPQHNEQFF.

This clone was counted a few times. This sequence joins TRBV7-2 and TRBJ2-5; 10 nucleotides line up with TRBD1. Germline lookup yields CDR1 SGHTA and CDR2 FQGNSA. This CDR3 region has 16 residues. V was pared by 5 bases and J by 2 bases, with 8 bases of the junction left unmatched. CDR3 nucleotides: TGTGCCAGCAGCACATCCGGGACAGGGGTTCAAGAGACCCAGTACTTC. It yields the protein CASSTSGTGVQETQYF.

This sequence joins TRBV7-9 and TRBJ2-5; the D gene is possibly TRBD2 (6 bases). CDR1 and CDR2 from the germline V gene are SEHNR and FQNEAQ (reference sequence). V shed 5 bases and J shed 5 bases, with 15 bases lying between them. The CDR3 length is 14 residues. CDR3 sequence (DNA): TGTGCCAGCAGCGTGGGACTGGGGGTGGAGACCCAGTACTTC. Translated: CASSVGLGVETQYF.

The rearrangement uses TRBV6-6 and TRBJ2-1, with 9 bases identical to TRBD2. The ends lost 2 bases at V and 6 bases at J; junction bases unmatched: 5. Germline V gene lookup returns CDR1 MNHNY and CDR2 SVGAGI (reference sequence). The CDR3 extends over 15 amino acids. The CDR3 nucleotides are TGTGCCAGCAGTTACCCTCCGGGACTAGCCAATGAGCAGTTCTTC. Translated: CASSYPPGLANEQFF.

Only one count was recorded for this clone. V and J are TRBV29-1 and TRBJ2-7; D may be TRBD1 or TRBD2 (5 bases each). This CDR3 has 13 residues. Germline-derived CDR1 and CDR2 are SQVTM and ANQGSEA. Trimming shortened V by 4 bases and J by 2 bases, and 12 bases separated the two germline ends. DNA for the CDR3: TGCAGCGTTGTCGCAGGGACGGCCTACGAGCAGTACTTC. Translated: CSVVAGTAYEQYF.